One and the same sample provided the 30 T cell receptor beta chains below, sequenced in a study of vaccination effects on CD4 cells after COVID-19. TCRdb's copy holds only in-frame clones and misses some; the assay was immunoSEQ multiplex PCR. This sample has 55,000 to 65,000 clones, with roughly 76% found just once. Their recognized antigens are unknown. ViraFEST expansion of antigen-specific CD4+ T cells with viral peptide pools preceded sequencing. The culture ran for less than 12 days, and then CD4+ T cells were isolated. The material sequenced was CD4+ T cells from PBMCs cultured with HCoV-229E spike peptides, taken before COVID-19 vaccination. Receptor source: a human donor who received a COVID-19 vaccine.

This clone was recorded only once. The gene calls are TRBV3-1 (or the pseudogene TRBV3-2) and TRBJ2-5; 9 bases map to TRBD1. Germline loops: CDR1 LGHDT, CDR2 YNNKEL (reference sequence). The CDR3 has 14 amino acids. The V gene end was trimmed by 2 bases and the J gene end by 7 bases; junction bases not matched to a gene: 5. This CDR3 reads CASSQTGGSGTQYF. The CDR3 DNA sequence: TGTGCCAGCAGCCAAACAGGGGGCTCAGGGACCCAGTACTTC.

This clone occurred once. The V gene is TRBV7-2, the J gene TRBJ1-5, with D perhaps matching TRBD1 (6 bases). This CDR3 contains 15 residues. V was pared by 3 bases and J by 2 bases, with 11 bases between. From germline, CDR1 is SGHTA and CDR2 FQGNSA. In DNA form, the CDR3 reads TGTGCCAGCAGCTTCAGGGGTGTAGGCAATCAGCCCCAGCATTTT. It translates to CASSFRGVGNQPQHF. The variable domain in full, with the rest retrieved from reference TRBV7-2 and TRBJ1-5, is GAGVSQSPSNKVTEKGKDVELRCDPISGHTALYWYRQSLGQGLEFLIYFQGNSAPDKSGLPSDRFSAERTGGSVSTLTIQRTQQEDSAVYLCASSFRGVGNQPQHFGDGTRLSIL.

The CDR3: CASSHRDRPYF. CDR3 nucleotide sequence: TGTGCCAGCAGCCACCGGGACAGACCGTACTTC. V gene TRBV3-1 (or the pseudogene TRBV3-2) combines with J gene TRBJ2-4, with 7 bases identical to TRBD1. The length of the CDR3 is 11 residues. Germline V gives CDR1 LGHDT, CDR2 YNNKEL (reference sequence). V lost 3 bases to trimming and J lost 15 bases; unmatched junction nucleotides: 5.

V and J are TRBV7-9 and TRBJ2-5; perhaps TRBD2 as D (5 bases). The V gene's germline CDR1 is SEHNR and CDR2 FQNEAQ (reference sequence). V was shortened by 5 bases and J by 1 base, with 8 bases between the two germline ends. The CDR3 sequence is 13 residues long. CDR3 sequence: CASSPSGQETQYF. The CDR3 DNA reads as TGTGCCAGCAGCCCCAGCGGCCAAGAGACCCAGTACTTC.

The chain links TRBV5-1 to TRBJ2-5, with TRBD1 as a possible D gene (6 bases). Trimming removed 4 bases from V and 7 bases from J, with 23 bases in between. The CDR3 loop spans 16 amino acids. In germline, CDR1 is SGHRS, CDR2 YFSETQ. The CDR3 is CASSTPGTSSWGTQYF. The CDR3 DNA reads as TGCGCCAGCAGCACACCCGGGACATCCTCATGGGGGACCCAGTACTTC.

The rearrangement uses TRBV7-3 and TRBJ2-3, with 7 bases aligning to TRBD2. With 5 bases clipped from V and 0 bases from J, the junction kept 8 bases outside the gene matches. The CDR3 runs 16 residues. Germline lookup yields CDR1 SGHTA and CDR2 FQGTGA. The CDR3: CASSRGGTTSTDTQYF. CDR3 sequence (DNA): TGTGCCAGCAGCCGGGGAGGGACTACTAGCACAGATACGCAGTATTTT.

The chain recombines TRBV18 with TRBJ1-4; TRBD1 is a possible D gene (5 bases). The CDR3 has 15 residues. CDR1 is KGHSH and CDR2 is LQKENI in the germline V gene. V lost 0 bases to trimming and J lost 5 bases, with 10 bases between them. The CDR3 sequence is CASSPPAPGNEKLFF. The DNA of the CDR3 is TGTGCCAGCTCACCACCGGCCCCAGGGAATGAAAAACTGTTTTTT. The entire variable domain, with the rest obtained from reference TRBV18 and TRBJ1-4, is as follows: NAGVMQNPRHLVRRRGQEARLRCSPMKGHSHVYWYRQLPEEGLKFMVYLQKENIIDESGMPKERFSAEFPKEGPSILRIQQVVRGDSAAYFCASSPPAPGNEKLFFGSGTQLSVL.

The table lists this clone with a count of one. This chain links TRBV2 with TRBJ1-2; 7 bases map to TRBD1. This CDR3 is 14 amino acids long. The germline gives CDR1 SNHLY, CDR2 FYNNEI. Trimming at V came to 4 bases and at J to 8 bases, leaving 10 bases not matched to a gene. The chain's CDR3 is CASSGLGTGVGYTF. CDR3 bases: TGTGCCAGCAGTGGGTTGGGTACAGGGGTCGGCTACACCTTC.

In DNA, the CDR3 is TGTGCCAGCAGGCCCACAGCGAACACCGGGGAGCTGTTTTTT. Translating gives CASRPTANTGELFF. V gene TRBV7-3 combines with J gene TRBJ2-2; no firm D call. The CDR3 is made up of 14 amino acids. V was clipped by 6 bases and J by 0 bases, with 8 bases between them. Germline V gene lookup returns CDR1 SGHTA and CDR2 FQGTGA.

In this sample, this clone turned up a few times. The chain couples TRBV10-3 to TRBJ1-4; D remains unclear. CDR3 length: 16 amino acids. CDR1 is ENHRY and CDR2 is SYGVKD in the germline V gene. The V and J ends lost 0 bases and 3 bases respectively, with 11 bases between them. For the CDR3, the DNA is TGTGCCATCAGTGAGTCGGGAGGACTAGCTAATGAAAAACTGTTTTTT. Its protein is CAISESGGLANEKLFF.

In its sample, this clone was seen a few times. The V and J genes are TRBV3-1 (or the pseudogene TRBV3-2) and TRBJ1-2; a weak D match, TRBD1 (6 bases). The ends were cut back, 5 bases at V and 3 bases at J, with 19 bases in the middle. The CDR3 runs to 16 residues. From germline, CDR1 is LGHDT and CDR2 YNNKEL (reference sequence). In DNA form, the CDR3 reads TGTGCCAGCAGCGACTCCGGGACACCTAAGGACTATGGCTACACCTTC. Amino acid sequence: CASSDSGTPKDYGYTF.

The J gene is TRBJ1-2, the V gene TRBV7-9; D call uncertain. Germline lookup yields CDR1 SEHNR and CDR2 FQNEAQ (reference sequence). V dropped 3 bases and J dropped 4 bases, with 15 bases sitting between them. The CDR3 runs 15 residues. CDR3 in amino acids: CASSFFRQLPYGYTF. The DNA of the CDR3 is TGTGCCAGCAGCTTTTTTCGGCAGCTTCCCTATGGCTACACCTTC.

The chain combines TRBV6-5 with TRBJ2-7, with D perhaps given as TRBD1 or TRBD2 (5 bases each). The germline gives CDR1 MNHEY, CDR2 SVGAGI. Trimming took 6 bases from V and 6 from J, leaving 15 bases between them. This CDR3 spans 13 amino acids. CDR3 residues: CASSRDDYSEQYV. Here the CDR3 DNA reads TGTGCCAGCAGCCGGGACGATTACTCCGAGCAGTACGTC.

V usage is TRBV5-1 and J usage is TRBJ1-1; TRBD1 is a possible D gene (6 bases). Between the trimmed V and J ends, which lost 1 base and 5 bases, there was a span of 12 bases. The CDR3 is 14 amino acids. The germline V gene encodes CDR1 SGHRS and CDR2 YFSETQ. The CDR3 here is CASSLLQGGTEAFF. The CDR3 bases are TGCGCCAGCAGCTTGTTACAGGGAGGAACTGAAGCTTTCTTT. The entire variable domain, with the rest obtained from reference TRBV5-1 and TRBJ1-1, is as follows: KAGVTQTPRYLIKTRGQQVTLSCSPISGHRSVSWYQQTPGQGLQFLFEYFSETQRNKGNFPGRFSGRQFSNSRSEMNVSTLELGDSALYLCASSLLQGGTEAFFGQGTRLTVV.

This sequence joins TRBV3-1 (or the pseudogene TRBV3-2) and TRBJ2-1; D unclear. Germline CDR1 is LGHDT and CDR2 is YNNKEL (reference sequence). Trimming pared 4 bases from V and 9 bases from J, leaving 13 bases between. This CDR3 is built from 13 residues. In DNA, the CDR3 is TGTGCCAGCAGCCGCCTGAGAGAGACTGAGCAGTTCTTC. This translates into CASSRLRETEQFF.

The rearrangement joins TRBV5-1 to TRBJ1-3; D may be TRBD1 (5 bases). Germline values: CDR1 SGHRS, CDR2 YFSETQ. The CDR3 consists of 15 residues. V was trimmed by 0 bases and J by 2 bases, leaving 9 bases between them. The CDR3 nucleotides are TGCGCCAGCAGCTTGGATGGACACACTGGAAACACCATATATTTT. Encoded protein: CASSLDGHTGNTIYF. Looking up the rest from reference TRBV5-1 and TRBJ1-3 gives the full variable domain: KAGVTQTPRYLIKTRGQQVTLSCSPISGHRSVSWYQQTPGQGLQFLFEYFSETQRNKGNFPGRFSGRQFSNSRSEMNVSTLELGDSALYLCASSLDGHTGNTIYFGEGSWLTVV.

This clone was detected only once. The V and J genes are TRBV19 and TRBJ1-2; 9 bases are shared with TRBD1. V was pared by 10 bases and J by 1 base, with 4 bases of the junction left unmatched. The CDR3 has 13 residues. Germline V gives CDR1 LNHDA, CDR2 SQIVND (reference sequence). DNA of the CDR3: TGTGCCACCGGGACAGGGAATAACTATGGCTACACCTTC. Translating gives CATGTGNNYGYTF.

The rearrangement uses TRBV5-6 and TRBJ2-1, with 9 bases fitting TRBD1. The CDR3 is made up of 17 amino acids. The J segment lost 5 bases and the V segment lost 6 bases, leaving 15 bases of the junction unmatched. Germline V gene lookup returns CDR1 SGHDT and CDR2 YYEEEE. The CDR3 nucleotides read TGTGCCAGCATCCTGAGGCCCCGGGACAGGGAGAACAATGAGCAGTTCTTC. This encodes CASILRPRDRENNEQFF.

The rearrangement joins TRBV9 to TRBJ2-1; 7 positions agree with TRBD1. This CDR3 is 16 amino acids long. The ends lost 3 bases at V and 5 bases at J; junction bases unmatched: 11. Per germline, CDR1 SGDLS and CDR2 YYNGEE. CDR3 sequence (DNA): TGTGCCAGCAGCGAGGGAGACAGGGTGTGGAACAATGAGCAGTTCTTC. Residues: CASSEGDRVWNNEQFF.

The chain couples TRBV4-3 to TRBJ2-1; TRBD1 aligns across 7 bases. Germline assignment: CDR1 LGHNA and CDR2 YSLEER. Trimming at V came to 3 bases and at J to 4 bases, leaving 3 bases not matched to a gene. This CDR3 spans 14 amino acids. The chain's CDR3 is CASSQSGQYNEQFF. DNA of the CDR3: TGCGCCAGCAGCCAGTCGGGACAGTACAATGAGCAGTTCTTC.

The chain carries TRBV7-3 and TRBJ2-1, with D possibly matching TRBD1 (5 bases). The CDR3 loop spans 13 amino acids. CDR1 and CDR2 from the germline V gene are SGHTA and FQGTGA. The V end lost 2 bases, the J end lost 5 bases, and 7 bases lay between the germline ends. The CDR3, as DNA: TGTGCCAGCAGCTTAGGGGCTAACAATGAGCAGTTCTTC. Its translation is CASSLGANNEQFF.

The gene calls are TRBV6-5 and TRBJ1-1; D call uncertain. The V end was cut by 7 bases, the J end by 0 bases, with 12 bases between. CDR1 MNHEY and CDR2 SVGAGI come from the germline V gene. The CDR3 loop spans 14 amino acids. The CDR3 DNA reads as TGTGCCAGCAAGGCGAGAGAAGTGAACACTGAAGCTTTCTTT. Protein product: CASKAREVNTEAFF.

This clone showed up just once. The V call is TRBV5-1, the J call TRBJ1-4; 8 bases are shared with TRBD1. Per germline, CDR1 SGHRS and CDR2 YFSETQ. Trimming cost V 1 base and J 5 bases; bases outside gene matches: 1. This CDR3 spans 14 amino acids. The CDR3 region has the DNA TGCGCCAGCAGCTTGCGGACAGGGAATGAAAAACTGTTTTTT. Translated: CASSLRTGNEKLFF.

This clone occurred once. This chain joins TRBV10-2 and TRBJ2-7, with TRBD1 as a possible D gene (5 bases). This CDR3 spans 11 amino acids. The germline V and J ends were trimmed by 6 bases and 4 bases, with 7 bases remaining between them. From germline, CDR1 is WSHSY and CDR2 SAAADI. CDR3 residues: CASRGRYEQYV. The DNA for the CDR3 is TGCGCCAGCAGGGGGCGGTACGAGCAGTACGTC.

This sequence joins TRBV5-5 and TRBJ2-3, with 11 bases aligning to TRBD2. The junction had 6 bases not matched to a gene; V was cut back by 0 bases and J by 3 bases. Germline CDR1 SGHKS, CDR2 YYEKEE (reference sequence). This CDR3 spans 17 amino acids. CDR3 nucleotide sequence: TGTGCCAGCAGCTTGGAAGGACTAGCGGGCTTTACAGATACGCAGTATTTT. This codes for CASSLEGLAGFTDTQYF.

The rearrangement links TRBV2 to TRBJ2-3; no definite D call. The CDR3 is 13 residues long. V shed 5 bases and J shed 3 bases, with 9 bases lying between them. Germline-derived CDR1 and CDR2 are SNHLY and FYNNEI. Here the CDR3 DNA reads TGTGCCAGCAGTCCGGAGCGAACAGATACGCAGTATTTT. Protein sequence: CASSPERTDTQYF.

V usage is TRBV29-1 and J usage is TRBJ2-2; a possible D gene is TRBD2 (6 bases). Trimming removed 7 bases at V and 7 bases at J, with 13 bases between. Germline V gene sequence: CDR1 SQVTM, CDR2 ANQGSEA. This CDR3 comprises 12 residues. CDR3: CSGGLGGGELFF. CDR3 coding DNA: TGCAGCGGGGGACTGGGGGGCGGGGAGCTGTTTTTT.

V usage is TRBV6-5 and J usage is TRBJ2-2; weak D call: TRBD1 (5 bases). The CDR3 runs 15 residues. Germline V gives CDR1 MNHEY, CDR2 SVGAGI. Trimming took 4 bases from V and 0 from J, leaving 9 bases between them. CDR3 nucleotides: TGTGCCAGCAGTTGGGCAGGGACGAACACCGGGGAGCTGTTTTTT. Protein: CASSWAGTNTGELFF.

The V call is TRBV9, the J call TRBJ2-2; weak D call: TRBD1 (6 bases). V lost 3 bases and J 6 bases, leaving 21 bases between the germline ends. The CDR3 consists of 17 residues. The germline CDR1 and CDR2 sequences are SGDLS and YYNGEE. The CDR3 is CASSAEYGGLHPGELFF. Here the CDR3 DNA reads TGTGCCAGCAGCGCCGAATATGGGGGCCTTCATCCCGGGGAGCTGTTTTTT.

The CDR3 is CASSEGPNTEAFF. The CDR3 DNA reads TGTGCCAGCAGCGAGGGGCCGAACACTGAAGCTTTCTTT. The rearrangement joins TRBV9 to TRBJ1-1, with D possibly TRBD1 on 5 matching bases. There are 13 residues in the CDR3. CDR1 is SGDLS and CDR2 is YYNGEE in the germline V gene. V lost 3 bases to trimming and J lost 1 base, with 7 bases between them. The complete variable domain, with remaining parts taken from reference TRBV9 and TRBJ1-1, reads DSGVTQTPKHLITATGQRVTLRCSPRSGDLSVYWYQQSLDQGLQFLIQYYNGEERAKGNILERFSAQQFPDLHSELNLSSLELGDSALYFCASSEGPNTEAFFGQGTRLTVV.